This T cell receptor (beta chain) was found in a study of radiation and T cells in renal cell carcinoma. Time point noted: blood 2 weeks post-SBRT. Treatment described: 15 Gy SBRT to primary tumor, nephrectomy 4 weeks later. Radiation-treated patients gave blood at baseline, week 2 and week 4. General study findings and limits: Top tumor clonotypes rose in blood 2 weeks post-radiation, then contracted.

Generated by immunoSEQ multiplex PCR, the TCRdb table keeps only in-frame clones and is missing some. Of more than 20,000 clones listed, roughly 80% are singletons. For this clone: What it binds is unknown.

The sequenced sample was blood, obtained from a patient whose treatment included radiotherapy and nephrectomy. This receptor was obtained from a man aged 55-75 years with renal cell carcinoma.

CDR3 amino acids: CASSLETENTEAFF. The CDR3 DNA is TGCGCCAGCAGCTTGGAGACAGAGAACACTGAAGCTTTCTTT. The V call is TRBV5-1, the J call TRBJ1-1; possible D gene TRBD1, 5 bases. The CDR3 contains 14 residues. Germline assignment: CDR1 SGHRS and CDR2 YFSETQ. Trimming pared 0 bases from V and 1 base from J, leaving 7 bases between.